This TCR beta chain was retrieved from a study of monozygotic twins with inflammatory bowel disease. Study conclusions and caveats: People with IBD had fewer clonotypes in common with others than healthy twins did, especially with disease activity.

As regards this clonotype: Its specificity is unknown.

TCR libraries were prepared from around 3,800 ng total RNA each. Through template switching, UMIs that included a 6-nucleotide sample barcode were added. TCRdb reprocessed the 5' RACE reads; each CDR3 protein has one entry and no DNA is given. The sample spans 330,000 or so distinct CDR3 sequences; the ten largest clones claim roughly 2%. The CDR3 loop spans 15 amino acids. Germline values: CDR1 SQVTM, CDR2 ANQGSEA. The chain uses TRBV29-1 and TRBJ2-1. The sample consisted of blood. The receptor's source is a human donor with ulcerative colitis or Crohn's disease, or a healthy co-twin of an affected twin (not recorded which). The CDR3 is CSVVRGTGSYNEQFF.